This T cell receptor (beta chain) was recorded in a study of T cells in Graves' hyperthyroidism and ophthalmopathy. RNA transcripts were the template for amplifying TCR beta CDR3 regions. During a first-round RT-PCR of the TCR CDR3, the HTBI primer set was used. TCRdb re-called the multiplex PCR reads with MiXCR, one entry per CDR3 protein. The table includes 240,000 or so distinct CDR3 sequences, about a sixth detected once. The clonotype comes from a woman under 30 with Graves' ophthalmopathy. Sequences were obtained from blood.

This CDR3 reads CSATLVGTQYF. Written as DNA, the CDR3 is TGCAGTGCTACACTAGTCGGGACCCAGTACTTC. The V call is TRBV20-1, the J call TRBJ2-5, with D perhaps TRBD2 (5 bases). Germline V gene lookup returns CDR1 DFQATT and CDR2 SNEGSKA (reference sequence). CDR3 length equals 11 residues. The V end lost 4 bases, the J end lost 7 bases, and 10 bases lay between the germline ends.